This is a list of T cell receptor beta chains from one sample in a study of cytomegalovirus exposure and HLA in healthy donors. Sequencing used immunoSEQ multiplex PCR; TCRdb keeps in-frame clones, though not all of them. The profile shows 95,000 to 150,000 clones, 60% to 85% of them singletons. Sequencing was done on a sample of PBMCs. The receptors here all came from a young man in good health and CMV-seronegative. Both conserved end residues are part of each CDR3. D genes are given only for firm matches. Not all rows give a size; the values are once, few, many and, for expanded clones, a class.

v_call clone_size d_call cdr3_aa
TRBV7-3 . TRBD1 CASSLGQGRNSPLHF
TRBV28 . TRBD1 CASSLPWGQGAGNTEAFF
TRBV29-1 . . CSVEDPGEQFF
TRBV19 . . CASSIWAGDLNTEAFF
TRBV30 . . CAWSIIGGVDEQFF
TRBV4-1 . . CASSQVRTSSYNEQFF
TRBV9 . . CASSVDILNTGELFF
TRBV19 . TRBD1 CASSRIGQGYSNEQFF
TRBV9 . TRBD2 CASSVTGTSGGDTQYF
TRBV5-8 few TRBD1 CASRFSGTGEHF
TRBV27 once . CASRLIQGPGLNYGYTF
TRBV4-3 . . CASSQDYGEAFF
TRBV30 . . CAWNRETYEQYF
TRBV7-2 few TRBD1 CASSLGTGVNPNYGYTF
TRBV4-1 few TRBD1 CASSQDQGQSNEKLFF
TRBV29-1 few . CSVGRGAANYGYTF
TRBV6-6 . TRBD2 CASSSQRDANTGELFF